The rows below give T cell receptor beta chains drawn from one sample of a study of post-analysis software for immune sequencing data. One entry per CDR3 protein, called by TCRdb with MiXCR from the PCR reads. Here the sample spans about 770,000 distinct CDR3 sequences, roughly 50% being singletons. Sample: blood. Source of these receptors: a girl aged 10 to 17 with multiple sclerosis. The CDR3 runs from the conserved cysteine through the conserved F or W. Each record gives: clone size, V gene, J gene, D gene, CDR3 DNA, CDR3 protein. The D gene is left open where the match is weak. Clone size is given for some rows only: seen once, a few or many times, or a class if the clone is expanded.

size: -
V: TRBV7-9
J: TRBJ2-3
D: -
DNA: TGTGCCAGCAGCTTGACCCAATCCACAGATACGCAGTATTTT
CDR3: CASSLTQSTDTQYF

size: -
V: TRBV19
J: TRBJ2-3
D: -
DNA: TGTGCCAGTAGTCGGGACAACACAGATACGCAGTATTTT
CDR3: CASSRDNTDTQYF

size: -
V: TRBV12-3/TRBV12-4
J: TRBJ2-1
D: TRBD1
DNA: TGTGCCAGCAGTACATATTTTGGGACAGGCCGGAAGGACAATGAGCAGTTCTTC
CDR3: CASSTYFGTGRKDNEQFF

size: few
V: TRBV12-3/TRBV12-4
J: TRBJ2-6
D: TRBD1
DNA: TGTGCCAGCAGTTCACGGACAGGGCTAGGGGCCAACGTCCTGACTTTC
CDR3: CASSSRTGLGANVLTF

size: -
V: TRBV7-9
J: TRBJ2-1
D: TRBD1
DNA: TGTGCCAGCAGCCAAACTGGACAGGACAATGAGCAGTTCTTC
CDR3: CASSQTGQDNEQFF

size: once
V: TRBV20-1
J: TRBJ2-7
D: TRBD2
DNA: TGCAGTGCTAGATCTAGCGGGGACTACGAGCAGTACTTC
CDR3: CSARSSGDYEQYF

size: -
V: TRBV27
J: TRBJ1-2
D: -
DNA: TGTGCCAGCAGTTTAGAGTTCACAGGGATATATGGCTACACCTTC
CDR3: CASSLEFTGIYGYTF

size: few
V: TRBV24-1
J: TRBJ2-1
D: -
DNA: TGTGCCACCAGTGATTTGCGGCGGGGGACAATCAATGAGCAGTTCTTC
CDR3: CATSDLRRGTINEQFF

size: few
V: TRBV9
J: TRBJ2-1
D: -
DNA: TGTGCCAGCAGCCCACCCGGTATGGGGGGTGAGCAGTTCTTC
CDR3: CASSPPGMGGEQFF

size: few
V: TRBV5-1
J: TRBJ2-1
D: -
DNA: TGCGCCAGCAGCTTGGTCCCAGACCCGGGGAGCTCGTACAATGAGCAGTTCTTC
CDR3: CASSLVPDPGSSYNEQFF

size: -
V: TRBV24-1
J: TRBJ2-5
D: -
DNA: TGTGCCACCAGTGAAGACCGAGACAAGAGATCGGAGACCCAGTACTTC
CDR3: CATSEDRDKRSETQYF

size: few
V: TRBV29-1
J: TRBJ1-4
D: -
DNA: TGCAGCGTTGTGGGGGCCGCAACTAATGAAAAACTGTTTTTT
CDR3: CSVVGAATNEKLFF

size: -
V: TRBV12-3/TRBV12-4
J: TRBJ2-7
D: -
DNA: TGTGCCAGCAGTTTCACGAGAAACTACGAGCAGTACTTC
CDR3: CASSFTRNYEQYF

size: -
V: TRBV29-1
J: TRBJ1-1
D: -
DNA: TGCAGCGTCAGCACCGGGGTTTACACTGAAGCTTTCTTT
CDR3: CSVSTGVYTEAFF

size: -
V: TRBV7-2
J: TRBJ2-4
D: -
DNA: TGTGCCAGCAGCTTAGGCCCGGTCGTAGCCAAAAACATTCAGTACTTC
CDR3: CASSLGPVVAKNIQYF

size: few
V: TRBV28
J: TRBJ2-5
D: -
DNA: TGTGCCAGCAGCTGGGCGGGACAAGAGACCCAGTACTTC
CDR3: CASSWAGQETQYF

size: -
V: TRBV7-3
J: TRBJ2-3
D: -
DNA: TGTGCCAGCAGCGCCGGAGGGGCGACAGATACGCAGTATTTT
CDR3: CASSAGGATDTQYF

size: -
V: TRBV12-3/TRBV12-4
J: TRBJ2-6
D: TRBD2
DNA: TGTGCCAGCAGTTTTTTGCGGGAGGCTTTTCGGTTCTTC
CDR3: CASSFLREAFRFF

size: few
V: TRBV28
J: TRBJ2-7
D: -
DNA: TGTGCCAGCACGCGGGCAGGGCTTACCTACGAGCAGTACTTC
CDR3: CASTRAGLTYEQYF

size: -
V: TRBV6-1
J: TRBJ2-5
D: TRBD1
DNA: TGTGCCAGCAGTACGGTGACCTCGGACAGGGGCTTACAAGAGACCCAGTACTTC
CDR3: CASSTVTSDRGLQETQYF

size: -
V: TRBV5-1
J: TRBJ2-7
D: -
DNA: TGCGCCAGCAGCTTGGATCCAGGGGTGCGGGCGACCTACGAGCAGTACTTC
CDR3: CASSLDPGVRATYEQYF

size: few
V: TRBV29-1
J: TRBJ1-2
D: -
DNA: TGCAGCGCTGAGACAGTCGGGGACTATGGCTACACCTTC
CDR3: CSAETVGDYGYTF

size: -
V: TRBV7-6
J: TRBJ2-2
D: -
DNA: TGTGCCAGCAGCGCCACGAAGACTAGTTTCGCCGGGGAGCTGTTTTTT
CDR3: CASSATKTSFAGELFF

size: -
V: TRBV10-3
J: TRBJ1-4
D: -
DNA: TGTGCCATCAGTGACAGCGGGACGGCCGACAATGAAAAACTGTTTTTT
CDR3: CAISDSGTADNEKLFF

size: -
V: TRBV2
J: TRBJ2-5
D: -
DNA: TGTGCCAGCTCCCCGGATGGTCTACTAGTACCCTGGGAGACCCAGTACTTC
CDR3: CASSPDGLLVPWETQYF

size: many
V: TRBV5-1
J: TRBJ2-5
D: TRBD1
DNA: TGTGCCAGCAGCTTGGACAGGTACCAAGAGACCCAGTACTTC
CDR3: CASSLDRYQETQYF

size: -
V: TRBV20-1
J: TRBJ1-1
D: -
DNA: TGCAGTGCTAGAGACTGGCAGGGAATGAACACTGAAGCTTTCTTT
CDR3: CSARDWQGMNTEAFF

size: few
V: TRBV27
J: TRBJ2-3
D: -
DNA: TGTGCCAGCAGTTTATCGGAACAGGCTGCTAGCACAGATACGCAGTATTTT
CDR3: CASSLSEQAASTDTQYF

size: -
V: TRBV5-6
J: TRBJ2-5
D: -
DNA: TGTGCCAGCAGCTTGGGCGGAAAAGTGGAGACCCAGTACTTC
CDR3: CASSLGGKVETQYF

size: -
V: TRBV20-1
J: TRBJ2-7
D: TRBD2
DNA: TGCAGTGCCGCCGGACTAGCGGGAGCCTACGAGCAGTACTTC
CDR3: CSAAGLAGAYEQYF

size: -
V: TRBV2
J: TRBJ2-7
D: -
DNA: TGTGCCAGCAGTGAAGCGTACCAACGAAGGGGCCGGCAGTACTTC
CDR3: CASSEAYQRRGRQYF

size: few
V: TRBV2
J: TRBJ2-5
D: TRBD2
DNA: TGTGCCAGCAGGCGGGGACTAGCGGGACAAGAGACCCAGTACTTC
CDR3: CASRRGLAGQETQYF

size: -
V: TRBV5-1
J: TRBJ2-1
D: -
DNA: TGCGCCAGCAGTTTGCAGACCGGTAGCTCCTACAATGAGCAGTTCTTC
CDR3: CASSLQTGSSYNEQFF

size: -
V: TRBV10-3
J: TRBJ2-1
D: -
DNA: TGTGCCATCAGTCTAGCGACTGAGCAGTTCTTC
CDR3: CAISLATEQFF

size: once
V: TRBV4-2
J: TRBJ2-7
D: -
DNA: TGTGCCAGCAGCCAAGATTGGGATCCTCCGAACTACGAGCAGTACTTC
CDR3: CASSQDWDPPNYEQYF

size: few
V: TRBV20-1
J: TRBJ2-3
D: TRBD2
DNA: TGCAGTGCTAGGGTACTCGCGGGAGGGCCCCTAGATACGCAGTATTTT
CDR3: CSARVLAGGPLDTQYF

size: once
V: TRBV20-1
J: TRBJ2-3
D: TRBD2
DNA: TGCAGTGCTAGATTGACCGGGAGGGCCTCGGATACGCAGTATTTT
CDR3: CSARLTGRASDTQYF

size: -
V: TRBV10-3
J: TRBJ2-5
D: TRBD1
DNA: TGTGCCTCGGACAGGGATGAGACCCAGTACTTC
CDR3: CASDRDETQYF

size: -
V: TRBV12-3/TRBV12-4
J: TRBJ2-6
D: -
DNA: TGTGCCAGCAGACCCGACGACTCTGGAGCCAACGTCCTGACTTTC
CDR3: CASRPDDSGANVLTF

size: -
V: TRBV5-5
J: TRBJ2-5
D: TRBD2
DNA: TGTGCCAGCAGCTTCGGACTAGCGGGAGTAGAGACCCAGTACTTC
CDR3: CASSFGLAGVETQYF

size: few
V: TRBV6-1
J: TRBJ2-7
D: -
DNA: TGTGCCAGCAGGCCGGACCTTCGCCCTAACGAGCAGTACTTC
CDR3: CASRPDLRPNEQYF

size: many
V: TRBV24-1
J: TRBJ2-3
D: -
DNA: TGTGCCACCAGTGATTTGAATCTGGTGACGCAGTATTTT
CDR3: CATSDLNLVTQYF

size: -
V: TRBV12-3/TRBV12-4
J: TRBJ2-3
D: -
DNA: TGTGCCAGCACCTCGCGGGCCGAGAATGGGGCAGATACGCAGTATTTT
CDR3: CASTSRAENGADTQYF

size: once
V: TRBV28
J: TRBJ1-4
D: TRBD1
DNA: TGTGCCAGCAGTCCCGGGCGGGACAGTTCTAATGAAAAACTGTTTTTT
CDR3: CASSPGRDSSNEKLFF

size: -
V: TRBV20-1
J: TRBJ2-3
D: TRBD2
DNA: TGCAGTGCTCTTTTAGCGGGAGGGCCGGCAGATACGCAGTATTTT
CDR3: CSALLAGGPADTQYF

size: -
V: TRBV16
J: TRBJ1-2
D: -
DNA: TGTGCCAGCAGCCACAAAGGTGGACTACCCTATGGCTACACCTTC
CDR3: CASSHKGGLPYGYTF

size: -
V: TRBV19
J: TRBJ2-1
D: -
DNA: TGTGCCAGTAGTATTGGCTTCTGGGGGGCCGATGAGCAGTTCTTC
CDR3: CASSIGFWGADEQFF

size: -
V: TRBV25-1
J: TRBJ2-5
D: -
DNA: TGTGCCAGCAGTGAATTGCAGGGGATGAGGTACCAAGAGACCCAGTACTTC
CDR3: CASSELQGMRYQETQYF

size: -
V: TRBV20-1
J: TRBJ2-5
D: -
DNA: TGCAGTGCGCATGGGGGCGGGGAGACCCAGTACTTC
CDR3: CSAHGGGETQYF

size: -
V: TRBV5-1
J: TRBJ2-1
D: TRBD2
DNA: TGCGCCAGCAGCTTGGTCCGGGACTACGGGGGGAATGAGCAGTTCTTC
CDR3: CASSLVRDYGGNEQFF

size: -
V: TRBV29-1
J: TRBJ1-2
D: TRBD1
DNA: TGCAGCGTTAGGACAGGGAGCTTCTACACCTTC
CDR3: CSVRTGSFYTF

size: -
V: TRBV2
J: TRBJ2-7
D: -
DNA: TGTGCCAGGAGACAGCTCTCTACGTACGAGCAGTACTTC
CDR3: CARRQLSTYEQYF

size: -
V: TRBV7-9
J: TRBJ1-4
D: -
DNA: TGTGCCAGCAGCAAGGGGGGCGACGACGATGAAAAACTGTTTTTT
CDR3: CASSKGGDDDEKLFF

size: -
V: TRBV20-1
J: TRBJ2-7
D: -
DNA: TGCAGTGCTAGAGCCCCGAGGAAAAAAGACCCGTGGGGCTACGAGCAGTACTTC
CDR3: CSARAPRKKDPWGYEQYF

size: few
V: TRBV5-6
J: TRBJ2-5
D: -
DNA: TGTGCCAGCAGCTTGGACCACGGACCGGGGGAAGAGACCCAGTACTTC
CDR3: CASSLDHGPGEETQYF

size: -
V: TRBV12-3/TRBV12-4
J: TRBJ2-4
D: TRBD2
DNA: TGTGCCAGCAGTTTACTAGCGGGAGCCAAAAACATTCAGTACTTC
CDR3: CASSLLAGAKNIQYF

size: -
V: TRBV5-1
J: TRBJ2-7
D: TRBD2
DNA: TGCGCCAGCAGCTTGCAGCGGGAGATCAACGAGCAGTACTTC
CDR3: CASSLQREINEQYF

size: -
V: TRBV7-7
J: TRBJ2-3
D: -
DNA: TGTGCTAGCAGCTTAAATCCATCTAGCACAGATACGCAGTATTTT
CDR3: CASSLNPSSTDTQYF

size: -
V: TRBV27
J: TRBJ1-2
D: -
DNA: TGTGCCAGCAGTGGGGCCACGGGACAAAATGGCTACACCTTC
CDR3: CASSGATGQNGYTF

size: few
V: TRBV7-6
J: TRBJ2-6
D: -
DNA: TGTGCCAGCGGCATTCCCGGCCGTCTGGGGGCCAACGTCCTGACTTTC
CDR3: CASGIPGRLGANVLTF